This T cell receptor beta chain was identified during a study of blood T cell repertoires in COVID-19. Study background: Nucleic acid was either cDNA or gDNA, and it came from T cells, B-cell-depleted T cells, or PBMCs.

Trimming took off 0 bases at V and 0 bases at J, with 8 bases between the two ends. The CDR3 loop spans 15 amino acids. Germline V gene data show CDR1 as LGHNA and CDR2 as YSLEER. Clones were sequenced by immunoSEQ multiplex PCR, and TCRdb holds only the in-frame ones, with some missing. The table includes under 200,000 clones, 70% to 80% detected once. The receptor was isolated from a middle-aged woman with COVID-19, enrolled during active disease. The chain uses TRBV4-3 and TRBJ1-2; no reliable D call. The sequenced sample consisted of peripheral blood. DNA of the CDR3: TGCGCCAGCAGCCAAGATCAGTACACTAACTATGGCTACACCTTC. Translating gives CASSQDQYTNYGYTF.